The present T cell receptor beta chain was sequenced within a study of T cell responses to AZD1222 COVID-19 vaccine. The wider study: Samples with a second dose at about 4 or about 12 weeks were pooled together.

As regards this clone: The antigen is undetermined.

V shed 5 bases and J shed 5 bases, with 16 bases lying between them. Germline CDR1 and CDR2: SGHTA and FQGNSA. This CDR3 comprises 15 residues. Study-wide results and caveats: Recipients of AZD1222 seropositive at baseline numbered only 5 or 6.

Here immunoSEQ multiplex PCR was the method, and the copy in TCRdb shows in-frame clones only, minus some. Of roughly 70,000 clones in the sample, roughly 87% were seen once. Sequences were derived from peripheral blood, sampled on day 0 of AZD1222 vaccination. The sequence was collected from an adult in good health. The chain carries TRBV7-2 and TRBJ1-5; D perhaps matches TRBD1 (6 bases). The DNA for the CDR3 is TGTGCCAGCAGCCCGGCCCCGGGGGCCGATCAGCCCCAGCATTTT. Translated, it gives CASSPAPGADQPQHF.